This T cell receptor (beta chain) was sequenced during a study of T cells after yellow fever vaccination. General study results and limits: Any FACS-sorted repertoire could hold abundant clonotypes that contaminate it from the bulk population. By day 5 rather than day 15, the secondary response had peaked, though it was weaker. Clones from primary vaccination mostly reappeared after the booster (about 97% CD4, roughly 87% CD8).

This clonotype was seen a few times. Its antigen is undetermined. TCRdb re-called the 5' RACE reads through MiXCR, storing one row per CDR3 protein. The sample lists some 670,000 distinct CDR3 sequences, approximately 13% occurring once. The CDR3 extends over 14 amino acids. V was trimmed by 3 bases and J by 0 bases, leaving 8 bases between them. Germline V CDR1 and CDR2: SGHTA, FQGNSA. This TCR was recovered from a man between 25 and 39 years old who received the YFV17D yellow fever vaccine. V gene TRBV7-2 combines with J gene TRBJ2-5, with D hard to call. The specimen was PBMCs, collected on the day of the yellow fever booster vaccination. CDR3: CASSFFSYQETQYF. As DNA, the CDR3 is TGTGCCAGCAGCTTCTTCAGCTACCAAGAGACCCAGTACTTC.